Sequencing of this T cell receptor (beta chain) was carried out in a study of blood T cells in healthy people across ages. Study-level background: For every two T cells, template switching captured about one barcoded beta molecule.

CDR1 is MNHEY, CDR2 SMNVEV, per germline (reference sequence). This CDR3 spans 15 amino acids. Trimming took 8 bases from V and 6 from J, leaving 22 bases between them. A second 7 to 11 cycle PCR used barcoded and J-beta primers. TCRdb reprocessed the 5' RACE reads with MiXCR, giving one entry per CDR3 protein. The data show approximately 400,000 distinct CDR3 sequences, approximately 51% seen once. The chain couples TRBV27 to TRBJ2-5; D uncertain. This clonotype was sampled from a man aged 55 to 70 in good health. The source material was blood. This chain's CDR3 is CASSWGQQAHQTQYF. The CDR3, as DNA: TGTGCCAGCTCTTGGGGTCAGCAGGCGCACCAGACCCAGTACTTC.